This T cell receptor beta chain was sequenced during a study of T-cell reconstitution after alpha-beta-depleted transplantation in children. Points from the study as a whole: Expanded graft clones, several hundred of them, were reportedly the source of alpha-beta T cells about two months after transplant.

Between the trimmed V and J ends, which lost 8 bases and 3 bases, there was a span of 19 bases. This CDR3 is 14 amino acids long. In germline, CDR1 is GTSNPN, CDR2 SVGIG (reference sequence). Unique molecular identifiers featured in how the TCRbeta library was prepared. TCRdb reprocessed the PCR reads via MiXCR and lists one record per CDR3 protein. The table records about 160,000 distinct CDR3 sequences, around 10% of them present only once. Points on this clonotype: Its antigen remains unidentified.

Here the sequenced sample was PBMCs, taken before TCRalphabeta/CD19-depleted stem cell transplant. The rearrangement links TRBV30 to TRBJ1-1; weak D call: TRBD1 (6 bases). The sequence was obtained from a boy between 2 and 15 years old with acute myeloid leukemia, due to receive a stem cell transplant. The CDR3 reads CAPGTHFSDTEAFF. As DNA, the CDR3 is TGTGCCCCAGGGACACACTTTTCGGACACTGAAGCTTTCTTT.